This T cell receptor (beta chain) is drawn from a study of shared clonotypes between healthy human individuals. Of note for this clone: What it recognizes is unknown.

Study-level results: In general, naive subsets displayed greater estimated richness than memory subsets did. Non-shared clonotypes were found to have lower generation probabilities than the clonotypes that were shared by all four of the sorted-subset donors.

It was about 190 ng DNA, some 30,000 T cell genomes, that sorted-subset replicate PCRs used. As originally analysed: Because ImmunoSEQ provided only junction sequences with no quality scores, the filtering differed. Some clones are missing from TCRdb's copy, which holds only in-frame ones; the method was immunoSEQ multiplex PCR. That table gives V, J and clone size, and the DNA gave D and trimming. The top ten clones hold approximately 0.13% of a sample with around 2,000,000 clones, 85% to 95% of them seen once. Source material: naive CD4+ T cells sorted from blood. Subset reported: CD45RA+ positively selected. The source is a man younger than 30 in good health.

CDR3: CSVELGVIEQFF. The DNA for the CDR3 is TGCAGCGTTGAACTGGGTGTAATTGAGCAGTTCTTC. The chain uses TRBV29-1 and TRBJ2-1, with D hard to call. Germline CDR1 is SQVTM and CDR2 is ANQGSEA. This CDR3 contains 12 residues. V was pared by 2 bases and J by 9 bases, with 11 bases between.